The 19 T cell receptor beta chains below all came from one sample that was sequenced in a study of cytomegalovirus exposure and HLA in healthy donors. Sequencing was performed with immunoSEQ multiplex PCR; in TCRdb, only in-frame clones are kept and a portion is missing. There are 150,000 or so clones in the sample; around 87% occur only once, and more than 1.2% lies in the top ten. The sequenced sample was PBMCs. Every receptor here comes from a woman aged 30 to 39 in good health and CMV-seronegative.

This clone came up once. The V and J genes are TRBV4-1 and TRBJ2-5; D possibly corresponds to TRBD1 (5 bases). V was clipped by 4 bases and J by 5 bases, with 11 bases between them. This CDR3 is built from 13 residues. Germline V gene data show CDR1 as MGHRA and CDR2 as YSYEKL. CDR3 nucleotides: TGCGCCAGCAGCCTCCAGGGAAGGGAGACCCAGTACTTC. Protein sequence: CASSLQGRETQYF.

V usage is TRBV4-3 and J usage is TRBJ2-7; tentatively, D is TRBD2 (6 bases). In germline, CDR1 is LGHNA, CDR2 YSLEER. This CDR3 contains 16 residues. The ends were cut back, 0 bases at V and 0 bases at J, with 12 bases in the middle. CDR3 coding DNA: TGCGCCAGCAGCCAAGATTGGCGGGGCGGCTCCTACGAGCAGTACTTC. Translating gives CASSQDWRGGSYEQYF.

The chain employs TRBV5-1 and TRBJ2-5, with D perhaps TRBD2 (6 bases). CDR3 length: 15 residues. Germline V gives CDR1 SGHRS, CDR2 YFSETQ. V was clipped by 7 bases and J by 3 bases, with 19 bases between them. In nucleotides, the CDR3 is TGCGCCAGCGTAGCCGGGGGAAGGACGGAAGAGACCCAGTACTTC. Translation: CASVAGGRTEETQYF.

The chain carries TRBV6-5 and TRBJ2-1; possible D gene TRBD2, 5 bases. Looked up from germline, CDR1 is MNHEY and CDR2 is SVGAGI. Trimming pared 2 bases from V and 4 bases from J, leaving 12 bases between. The CDR3 spans 15 residues. This CDR3 is CASSYRGLTYNEQFF. The CDR3 DNA sequence: TGTGCCAGCAGTTACAGAGGGCTTACTTACAATGAGCAGTTCTTC.

The rearrangement links TRBV29-1 to TRBJ1-2, with D perhaps TRBD1 (5 bases). Trimming took 2 bases from V and 2 from J, leaving 9 bases between them. CDR3 size: 13 residues. Germline CDR1 is SQVTM and CDR2 is ANQGSEA. The CDR3 DNA sequence: TGCAGCGTTGAAAACAGGTTCAACTATGGCTACACCTTC. It is translated as CSVENRFNYGYTF. The variable domain in full, completed from reference TRBV29-1 and TRBJ1-2, reads SAVISQKPSRDICQRGTSLTIQCQVDSQVTMMFWYRQQPGQSLTLIATANQGSEATYESGFVIDKFPISRPNLTFSTLTVSNMSPEDSSIYLCSVENRFNYGYTFGSGTRLTVV.

The V gene is TRBV6-6, the J gene TRBJ1-4; D might be TRBD1 (5 bases). V dropped 0 bases and J dropped 4 bases, with 12 bases sitting between them. Germline CDR1 is MNHNY and CDR2 is SVGAGI (reference sequence). The CDR3 consists of 16 residues. The CDR3 nucleotides are TGTGCCAGCAGTTACTCAATCCGGGGGGTTAATGAAAAACTGTTTTTT. Its protein product is CASSYSIRGVNEKLFF.

J is TRBJ2-1 and V is TRBV4-1, with a weak D call TRBD2 (5 bases). Trimming took 1 base from V and 8 from J, leaving 15 bases between them. Germline values: CDR1 MGHRA, CDR2 YSYEKL. This CDR3 is 15 amino acids long. CDR3 amino acids: CASSQGTGLAYEQFF. The CDR3 DNA reads as TGCGCCAGCAGCCAAGGGACGGGGTTAGCGTATGAGCAGTTCTTC.

The V call is TRBV6-5, the J call TRBJ1-2; D possibly corresponds to TRBD1 (6 bases). Trimming left V 0 bases short and J 7 bases short, with 15 bases between. This CDR3 has 15 amino acids. Germline V gene lookup returns CDR1 MNHEY and CDR2 SVGAGI. The CDR3 reads CASSYSNTGLGGYTF. Here the CDR3 DNA reads TGTGCCAGCAGTTACTCAAATACAGGGTTGGGTGGCTACACCTTC.

The chain combines TRBV27 with TRBJ2-1; D gene uncertain. The CDR3 has 11 residues. With 8 bases removed from V and 1 base from J, the gap between germline ends came to 3 bases. The V gene's germline CDR1 is MNHEY and CDR2 SMNVEV (reference sequence). The CDR3 is CASRSYNEQFF. CDR3 nucleotide sequence: TGTGCCAGCCGGTCCTACAATGAGCAGTTCTTC.

V is TRBV4-2 and J is TRBJ2-7, with D unresolved. V lost 5 bases, J lost 1 base, and 9 bases lay in between. Looked up from germline, CDR1 is LGHNA and CDR2 is YNFKEQ. This CDR3 spans 13 amino acids. This CDR3 is CASSMTVSYEQYF. CDR3 DNA: TGTGCCAGCAGCATGACTGTATCCTACGAGCAGTACTTC.

This chain uses TRBV9 with TRBJ1-1; TRBD1 matches at 7 bases. This CDR3 comprises 15 residues. CDR1 and CDR2 from the germline V gene are SGDLS and YYNGEE. J was trimmed by 1 base and V by 0 bases; bases with no gene match: 3. CDR3 region: CASSVDNRGNTEAFF. The CDR3 region has the DNA TGTGCCAGCAGCGTAGACAACAGGGGGAACACTGAAGCTTTCTTT.

The rearrangement links TRBV27 to TRBJ2-7; D not certain. The CDR3 spans 14 residues. Germline V gene lookup returns CDR1 MNHEY and CDR2 SMNVEV (reference sequence). The germline V and J ends were trimmed by 0 bases and 3 bases, with 9 bases remaining between them. CDR3 coding DNA: TGTGCCAGCAGTTTATCAGACTCCATCTACGAGCAGTACTTC. It codes for CASSLSDSIYEQYF.

The rearrangement uses TRBV4-1 and TRBJ2-7; D might be TRBD2 (6 bases). Germline lookup yields CDR1 MGHRA and CDR2 YSYEKL. The CDR3 runs 15 residues. V gave up 0 bases and J gave up 2 bases, with 11 bases separating them. This chain's CDR3 is CASSQDLGGPYEQYF. The CDR3 bases are TGCGCCAGCAGCCAAGATCTGGGAGGACCCTACGAGCAGTACTTC.

This clone has just a few counts. This sequence joins TRBV5-6 and TRBJ2-7; 7 positions match TRBD1. Germline values: CDR1 SGHDT, CDR2 YYEEEE. V dropped 1 base and J dropped 3; count of bases not matched to a gene: 7. This CDR3 is 15 amino acids long. For the CDR3, the DNA is TGTGCCAGCAGCTTGCCCGGGACAGCCTACTACGAGCAGTACTTC. Its protein is CASSLPGTAYYEQYF.

CDR3 nucleotide sequence: TGCAGCGTTGAATCGGGAGTGAACACTGAAGCTTTCTTT. It yields the protein CSVESGVNTEAFF. This chain joins TRBV29-1 and TRBJ1-1; D is uncertain. The CDR3 consists of 13 residues. The V end was cut by 2 bases, the J end by 0 bases, with 7 bases between. Germline-derived CDR1 and CDR2 are SQVTM and ANQGSEA.

The V and J genes are TRBV19 and TRBJ1-2; 12 nucleotides align to TRBD1. The CDR3 totals 14 residues. J was trimmed by 8 bases and V by 1 base; bases with no gene match: 2. The germline V gene has CDR1 LNHDA and CDR2 SQIVND (reference sequence). The CDR3 DNA is TGTGCCAGTAGTATAGTCGGGACAGGGGGCGGCTACACCTTC. This sequence encodes CASSIVGTGGGYTF.

This clone was picked up one time. V and J are TRBV13 and TRBJ2-5; weak D call: TRBD2 (6 bases). The V end lost 5 bases, the J end lost 3 bases, and 13 bases lay between the germline ends. This CDR3 contains 14 residues. Germline lookup yields CDR1 PRHDT and CDR2 FYEKMQ (reference sequence). CDR3 residues: CASSPRWGEETQYF. DNA of the CDR3: TGTGCCAGCAGCCCCCGGTGGGGGGAAGAGACCCAGTACTTC.

The gene calls are TRBV7-9 and TRBJ2-5; 7 nucleotides match TRBD1. Germline V lookup: CDR1 SEHNR, CDR2 FQNEAQ (reference sequence). The V gene end was trimmed by 7 bases and the J gene end by 4 bases; junction bases not matched to a gene: 12. This CDR3 has 15 residues. This CDR3 reads CASNKPGTARETQYF. Written as DNA, the CDR3 is TGTGCCAGCAACAAACCTGGGACAGCACGAGAGACCCAGTACTTC. Full variable domain (rest looked up from reference TRBV7-9 and TRBJ2-5): DTGVSQNPRHKITKRGQNVTFRCDPISEHNRLYWYRQTLGQGPEFLTYFQNEAQLEKSRLLSDRFSAERPKGSFSTLEIQRTEQGDSAMYLCASNKPGTARETQYFGPGTRLLVL.

The sample holds one count of this clone. The chain links TRBV5-1 to TRBJ2-1; TRBD2 matches at 10 bases. The CDR3 contains 20 residues. Germline CDR1 is SGHRS and CDR2 is YFSETQ. The V segment lost 2 bases and the J segment 1 base; nucleotides outside the gene matches: 15. The CDR3 here is CASSFYSGGHPSRSYNEQFF. The CDR3 DNA follows: TGCGCCAGCAGCTTTTATAGCGGGGGGCATCCTTCACGGTCCTACAATGAGCAGTTCTTC.